Sequencing of this T cell receptor beta chain was carried out in a study of cytomegalovirus exposure and HLA in healthy donors. Study details: The Caucasian-associated ancestry cluster held 65% to 85% of roughly 370 genotyped donors.

The germline V gene has CDR1 SGHTA and CDR2 FQGNSA. This CDR3 contains 13 residues. V dropped 5 bases and J dropped 3 bases, with 11 bases sitting between them. Researchers ran the PCR with 60 Vbeta and 13 Jbeta primers. Produced via immunoSEQ multiplex PCR; TCRdb's table is partial and in-frame only. The sample holds about 300,000 clones; 86% are singletons and the top ten take 3.5% to 4.5%. Whole-study findings and limits: Productive rates of about 87% or about 30% were seen for most TCR beta V segments in an earlier analysis. Rare sequences made up most TCRs, while some public TCRs were found in many donors. In the analysis, some V segments, TRBV6-2 and TRBV6-3 included, were excluded as indistinguishable.

A note on this clone: Antigen specificity is unknown.

Sample: PBMCs. The source is a man in his forties in good health and CMV-seropositive. The chain employs TRBV7-2 and TRBJ2-7; D not resolved. The CDR3 loop reads CASSPYLGYEQYF. CDR3 in DNA: TGTGCCAGCAGCCCCTACCTTGGCTACGAGCAGTACTTC.